These 23 T cell receptor beta chains were all obtained from the same sample, sequenced in a study of shared T cell receptors in the human thymus. Clones were sequenced by immunoSEQ multiplex PCR, and TCRdb holds only the in-frame ones, with some missing. The sample contains 630,000 or so clones, approximately 87% of which appear only once. Another study also made use of these data, one on human thymus T cells.

Specimen: thymocytes. The receptors were sampled from a boy in the first two years of life with a congenital heart defect.

The chain joins TRBV4-3 to TRBJ1-2; D is perhaps TRBD1 (6 bases). The CDR3 sequence is 19 residues long. V was clipped by 0 bases and J by 0 bases, with 20 bases between them. Germline V gene sequence: CDR1 LGHNA, CDR2 YSLEER. CDR3 sequence: CASSQEKAGQRSANYGYTF. CDR3 in DNA: TGCGCCAGCAGCCAAGAGAAAGCTGGACAGAGGTCGGCTAACTATGGCTACACCTTC.

Only one count was recorded for this clone. The chain combines TRBV7-3 with TRBJ2-7, with 7 positions matching TRBD2. The V gene end was trimmed by 3 bases and the J gene end by 1 base; junction bases not matched to a gene: 9. The CDR3 has 16 amino acids. Germline V CDR1 and CDR2: SGHTA, FQGTGA. Written as DNA, the CDR3 is TGTGCCAGCAGCTTCGGCGGGGGAGGGACTTCCTACGAGCAGTACTTC. Translated, it gives CASSFGGGGTSYEQYF.

The rearrangement uses TRBV28 and TRBJ2-7; D is unresolved. From germline, CDR1 is MDHEN and CDR2 SYDVKM. With 3 bases removed from V and 6 bases from J, the gap between germline ends came to 9 bases. The CDR3 runs 12 residues. In DNA, the CDR3 is TGTGCCAGCAGTTTTCCCGCGCGCGAGCAGTACTTC. It translates to CASSFPAREQYF.

This clone was detected only a few times. The V gene is TRBV5-1, the J gene TRBJ2-1; 8 bases align to TRBD2. This CDR3 spans 17 amino acids. CDR1 is SGHRS, CDR2 YFSETQ, per germline. V gave up 5 bases and J gave up 8 bases; unmatched junction bases: 18. The CDR3: CASRTLRGSGGRYEQFF. CDR3 bases: TGCGCCAGCAGGACCCTCCGGGGGAGCGGGGGAAGGTATGAGCAGTTCTTC.

The chain carries TRBV5-8 and TRBJ2-7, with TRBD2 as a possible D gene (5 bases). Trimming pared 2 bases from V and 4 bases from J, leaving 13 bases between. The CDR3 totals 14 residues. CDR1 SGHTS and CDR2 YDEGEE come from the germline V gene. The CDR3 DNA follows: TGTGCCAGCAGCTTTTCGGCTCGGGGTTACGAGCAGTACTTC. The encoded protein is CASSFSARGYEQYF. The entire variable domain, with the rest obtained from reference TRBV5-8 and TRBJ2-7, is as follows: EAGVTQSPTHLIKTRGQQATLRCSPISGHTSVYWYQQALGLGLQFLLWYDEGEERNRGNFPPRFSGRQFPNYSSELNVNALELEDSALYLCASSFSARGYEQYFGPGTRLTVT.

The J gene is TRBJ2-2, the V gene TRBV6-6; TRBD2 aligns across 7 bases. This CDR3 comprises 16 residues. Unmatched junction bases numbered 11, after V lost 10 bases and J lost 0 bases. Germline CDR1 MNHNY, CDR2 SVGAGI (reference sequence). The CDR3 reads CATTPSGLPNTGELFF. The CDR3 nucleotides read TGTGCCACCACGCCCTCGGGACTACCGAACACCGGGGAGCTGTTTTTT.

This chain links TRBV4-3 with TRBJ1-2; D call uncertain. Trimming took off 3 bases at V and 4 bases at J, with 12 bases between the two ends. The CDR3 totals 14 residues. Germline assignment: CDR1 LGHNA and CDR2 YSLEER. Here the CDR3 reads CASSHVERAYGYTF. CDR3 bases: TGCGCCAGCAGCCATGTCGAGAGGGCCTATGGCTACACCTTC.

The chain joins TRBV27 to TRBJ1-4; unclear D gene. The CDR3 has 12 amino acids. Germline V gene sequence: CDR1 MNHEY, CDR2 SMNVEV (reference sequence). Trimming removed 11 bases at V and 4 bases at J, with 11 bases between. CDR3 nucleotides: TGTGCCTCACGGGAACATAATGAAAAACTGTTTTTT. It is translated as CASREHNEKLFF.

The rearrangement links TRBV5-5 to TRBJ2-2; TRBD1 aligns across 7 bases. Germline lookup yields CDR1 SGHKS and CDR2 YYEKEE (reference sequence). CDR3 size: 15 residues. V lost 4 bases and J lost 5; bases outside the gene matches: 8. CDR3: CASSSRDSATGELFF. Here the CDR3 DNA reads TGTGCCAGCAGCAGTCGGGACAGTGCTACCGGGGAGCTGTTTTTT.

The rearrangement joins TRBV2 to TRBJ2-3; 7 positions match TRBD2. V shed 7 bases, J shed 6 bases, and the junction held 13 bases outside the gene matches. This CDR3 contains 15 residues. CDR1 is SNHLY and CDR2 is FYNNEI in the germline V gene. As DNA, the CDR3 is TGTGCCAGCACCCACGAGGCTAGCGGTCCCGATACGCAGTATTTT. Translation: CASTHEASGPDTQYF. Complete variable domain (other parts from reference TRBV2 and TRBJ2-3): EPEVTQTPSHQVTQMGQEVILRCVPISNHLYFYWYRQILGQKVEFLVSFYNNEISEKSEIFDDQFSVERPDGSNFTLKIRSTKLEDSAMYFCASTHEASGPDTQYFGPGTRLTVL.

V usage is TRBV28 and J usage is TRBJ1-1, with 9 bases matching TRBD1. Germline V gene sequence: CDR1 MDHEN, CDR2 SYDVKM. V lost 7 bases and J lost 0; bases outside the gene matches: 12. This CDR3 is built from 17 residues. The CDR3 sequence is CASMVLTGGAMNTEAFF. DNA for the CDR3: TGTGCCAGCATGGTTTTGACAGGGGGGGCGATGAACACTGAAGCTTTCTTT. Looking up the rest from reference TRBV28 and TRBJ1-1 gives the full variable domain: DVKVTQSSRYLVKRTGEKVFLECVQDMDHENMFWYRQDPGLGLRLIYFSYDVKMKEKGDIPEGYSVSREKKERFSLILESASTNQTSMYLCASMVLTGGAMNTEAFFGQGTRLTVV.

The CDR3 bases are TGTGCCAGCAGCTTTGCGCCGGAGGACAATGAGCAGTTCTTC. Protein sequence: CASSFAPEDNEQFF. The chain uses TRBV7-6 and TRBJ2-1; a possible D gene is TRBD2 (5 bases). Trimming stripped 3 bases from V and 5 bases from J, with 11 bases between. The germline V gene has CDR1 SGHVS and CDR2 FNYEAQ. The CDR3 extends over 14 amino acids. Full variable domain (remainder filled in from reference TRBV7-6 and TRBJ2-1): GAGVSQSPRYKVTKRGQDVALRCDPISGHVSLYWYRQALGQGPEFLTYFNYEAQQDKSGLPNDRFSAERPEGSISTLTIQRTEQRDSAMYRCASSFAPEDNEQFFGPGTRLTVL.

The CDR3 nucleotides are TGTGCCAGCAGTGACCGCGGAAAAAGGGGCCGGAGACGGACCGGGGAGCTGTTTTTT. It is translated as CASSDRGKRGRRRTGELFF. The chain combines TRBV6-1 with TRBJ2-2, with D perhaps matching TRBD1 (5 bases). Germline CDR1 and CDR2: MNHNS and SASEGT. This CDR3 is built from 19 residues. Between the trimmed V and J ends, which lost 3 bases and 5 bases, there was a span of 25 bases.

The V call is TRBV5-4, the J call TRBJ1-1, with TRBD1 matching 8 bases. CDR1 is SGHNT, CDR2 YYREEE, per germline (reference sequence). The CDR3 contains 17 residues. V lost 2 bases, J lost 3 bases, and 12 bases stayed unmatched. CDR3: CASSFLRTGKAYTEAFF. CDR3 coding DNA: TGTGCCAGCAGCTTTCTTCGGACAGGGAAGGCCTACACTGAAGCTTTCTTT. The full variable domain, with the rest looked up from reference TRBV5-4 and TRBJ1-1, is ETGVTQSPTHLIKTRGQQVTLRCSSQSGHNTVSWYQQALGQGPQFIFQYYREEENGRGNFPPRFSGLQFPNYSSELNVNALELDDSALYLCASSFLRTGKAYTEAFFGQGTRLTVV.

V usage is TRBV4-3 and J usage is TRBJ2-7; 9 nucleotides agree with TRBD2. Trimming cost V 3 bases and J 5 bases; bases outside gene matches: 8. Per the germline V gene, CDR1 is LGHNA and CDR2 is YSLEER. There are 15 residues in the CDR3. For the CDR3, the DNA is TGCGCCAGCAGCCACCGGACTAGCGAAGAGAACGAGCAGTACTTC. As protein: CASSHRTSEENEQYF.

The chain combines TRBV4-1 with TRBJ2-2, with D perhaps matching TRBD2 (5 bases). Between the trimmed V and J ends, which lost 4 bases and 6 bases, there was a span of 15 bases. The germline CDR1 and CDR2 sequences are MGHRA and YSYEKL. There are 15 residues in the CDR3. CDR3 amino acids: CASSPTGLGAGELFF. In DNA form, the CDR3 reads TGCGCCAGCAGCCCCACCGGCCTCGGGGCCGGGGAGCTGTTTTTT.

The rearrangement joins TRBV10-3 to TRBJ1-1; D uncertain. In germline, CDR1 is ENHRY, CDR2 SYGVKD. The CDR3 sequence is 15 residues long. Trimming shortened V by 3 bases and J by 1 base, and 12 bases separated the two germline ends. The CDR3: CAISDGEAANTEAFF. In DNA, the CDR3 is TGTGCCATCAGTGATGGGGAGGCGGCGAACACTGAAGCTTTCTTT.

The chain carries TRBV28 and TRBJ2-2; D possibly corresponds to TRBD2 (6 bases). Trimming removed 5 bases at V and 0 bases at J, with 19 bases between. The germline CDR1 and CDR2 sequences are MDHEN and SYDVKM. The CDR3 is made up of 18 amino acids. The CDR3 spells CASSRPEGLITNTGELFF. The CDR3 coding sequence is TGTGCCAGCAGTCGCCCAGAGGGACTGATTACGAACACCGGGGAGCTGTTTTTT. Drawing the rest from reference TRBV28 and TRBJ2-2, the complete variable domain is DVKVTQSSRYLVKRTGEKVFLECVQDMDHENMFWYRQDPGLGLRLIYFSYDVKMKEKGDIPEGYSVSREKKERFSLILESASTNQTSMYLCASSRPEGLITNTGELFFGEGSRLTVL.

J is TRBJ1-2 and V is TRBV5-6; D may be TRBD1 (5 bases). The V end lost 4 bases, the J end lost 3 bases, and 22 bases lay between the germline ends. CDR3 size: 17 residues. Germline CDR1 reads SGHDT; CDR2 reads YYEEEE. Written as DNA, the CDR3 is TGTGCCAGCAGCGTCGCGTTTGGGGCCAGCCCCTACTATGGCTACACCTTC. It yields the protein CASSVAFGASPYYGYTF.

This chain connects TRBV4-2 to TRBJ2-6; D unclear. Trimming pared 5 bases from V and 0 bases from J, leaving 8 bases between. This CDR3 comprises 15 residues. Germline assignment: CDR1 LGHNA and CDR2 YNFKEQ. DNA of the CDR3: TGTGCCAGCAGCGGAGACCTCTCTGGGGCCAACGTCCTGACTTTC. Amino acids: CASSGDLSGANVLTF.

The chain links TRBV5-4 to TRBJ2-2; D remains ambiguous. Germline CDR1 reads SGHNT; CDR2 reads YYREEE (reference sequence). Trimming shortened V by 2 bases and J by 0 bases, and 14 bases separated the two germline ends. The CDR3 contains 17 residues. The CDR3 loop is CASSFDGAKSNTGELFF. DNA of the CDR3: TGTGCCAGCAGCTTCGACGGAGCGAAATCGAACACCGGGGAGCTGTTTTTT. Full variable domain (remainder filled in from reference TRBV5-4 and TRBJ2-2): ETGVTQSPTHLIKTRGQQVTLRCSSQSGHNTVSWYQQALGQGPQFIFQYYREEENGRGNFPPRFSGLQFPNYSSELNVNALELDDSALYLCASSFDGAKSNTGELFFGEGSRLTVL.

This clone was counted only a few times. The gene calls are TRBV6-1 and TRBJ2-1, with D possibly matching TRBD1 (5 bases). V was shortened by 6 bases and J by 8 bases, with 20 bases between the two germline ends. The CDR3 is 15 amino acids. Per the germline V gene, CDR1 is MNHNS and CDR2 is SASEGT. The CDR3 nucleotides read TGTGCCAGCAGCCCCCCCAGGGAACCAACCGATGAGCAGTTCTTC. It yields the protein CASSPPREPTDEQFF.

The rearrangement uses TRBV28 and TRBJ2-7; a weak D match, TRBD2 (7 bases). The CDR3 length is 15 residues. Germline lookup yields CDR1 MDHEN and CDR2 SYDVKM. V was cut by 3 bases and J by 4 bases, with 16 bases left in between. CDR3 nucleotides: TGTGCCAGCAGTTTCTGGGGGGGGCGAGGATACGAGCAGTACTTC. It codes for CASSFWGGRGYEQYF.